This T cell receptor (beta chain) was sequenced for a study of T cell responses to AZD1222 COVID-19 vaccine (TCRdb year 2021). Notes on the research overall: Because spike-specific TCR depth and breadth did not differ between the two schedules, AZD1222 recipients who got a second dose at roughly 4 weeks were pooled with those who got a second dose at roughly 12 weeks. A total of about 240 trial participants underwent TCR sequencing, of whom nearly 210 received two doses of AZD1222 and about 25 received two doses of the MenACWY control vaccine. Trial participants were enrolled into age subgroups of 18-55, 56-69 and 70-plus years, which contained 148, 28 and 57 TCR-sequenced participants, respectively.

There are 15 amino acids in the CDR3, from cysteine to phenylalanine inclusive. Of all the DNA, just the CDR3 is kept, 45 bases in frame from base 1. CDR1 SGHRS and CDR2 YFSETQ were looked up in the germline V gene. V is trimmed back by 0 bases and J by 2 bases, and the junction contains 4 bases that no gene match accounts for. Turning to this clone: Its antigen specificity is not known. No much larger clone is present one base from it, and per-base qualities are unavailable.

Overall study results and their limits: Nearly half of unique spike-specific TCRs reportedly recognized epitopes outside regions mutated in the B.1.351 and B.1.1.7 variants. The whole spike protein was spanned by vaccine-associated CD4 TCRs, and dominant responses were seen in regions 160-218 and 743-854. Participants were mostly white British and included more females than males, and it was suggested by the authors that clonal diversity may have been underestimated. After two AZD1222 doses, spike-specific TCR breadth and depth were significantly higher than at day 0 and than in MenACWY recipients. Because no samples from the day 14 peak response were available, repertoires could be characterized only after the peak T cell response. In the small 56-69-year group, the increase in depth fell short of significance, most likely because of low power. Only six AZD1222 recipients were SARS-CoV-2 seropositive at baseline, limiting conclusions about previously exposed vaccinees.

The CDR3 regions of human TCRbeta chains were subjected to immunosequencing. On the study's bioinformatics: TCRs in the repertoires were matched against a reference library of SARS-CoV-2-specific TCRs that had been generated with the MIRA antigen-specificity platform. Breadth meant the fraction of unique TCRs that were SARS-CoV-2-associated, whereas depth meant the fraction of total T cells that were SARS-CoV-2-associated. Using the MIRA data, each spike-specific TCR was assigned both to the spike region to which the TCR was reactive and to a CD4 or CD8 class. Log10-transformed breadth and depth values were compared by one-way ANOVA with Sidak's multiple comparisons tests. TCRdb's version of the immuneACCESS table is confined to in-frame rearrangements and falls short of the full clone set. An unresolved V gene accounts for under half of the shortfall where checked; the remainder is of unknown origin. That table furnishes V, J and clone size, whereas the DNA furnished D and trimming. This sample comprises 100,000 to 150,000 clones, 80% to 90% of them detected only once. The ten biggest clones cover about a fifth of the sample.

The sample's time point label, in plain terms: baseline before first vaccination. Samples from vaccinated people were obtained from the UK trials COV001 and COV002, which included a single-blind randomized controlled phase 2/3 trial of AZD1222 (ChAdOx1 nCoV-19) in healthy adults. For TCRbeta chain sequencing, PBMC samples from trial participants were taken at day 0 and at day 28 after the second dose. This receptor was obtained from an adult in good health. Sequencing was performed on peripheral blood, taken on day 0 of AZD1222 vaccination. The receptor chain draws on TRBV5-1 and TRBJ2-7, with 8 bases in between that match TRBD1. The bases are TGCGCCAGCAGCTTGGGTGGGACAGGCACCTACGAGCAGTACTTC. Its product reads: CASSLGGTGTYEQYF.